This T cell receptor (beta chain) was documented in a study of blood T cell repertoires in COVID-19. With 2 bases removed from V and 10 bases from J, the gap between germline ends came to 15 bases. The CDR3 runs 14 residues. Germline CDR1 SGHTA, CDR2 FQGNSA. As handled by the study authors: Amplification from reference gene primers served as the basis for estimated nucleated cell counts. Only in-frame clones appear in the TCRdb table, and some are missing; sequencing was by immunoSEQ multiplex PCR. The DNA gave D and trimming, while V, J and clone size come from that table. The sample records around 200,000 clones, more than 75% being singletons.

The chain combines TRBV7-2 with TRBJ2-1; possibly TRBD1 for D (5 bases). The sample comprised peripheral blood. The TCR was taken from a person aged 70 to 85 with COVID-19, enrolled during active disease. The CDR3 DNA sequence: TGTGCCAGCAGCTTAACAGGATTTTACCGGGAGCAGTTCTTC. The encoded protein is CASSLTGFYREQFF.